This T cell receptor beta chain comes out of a study of blood T cell repertoires in COVID-19. Study background: PBMCs, B-cell-depleted T cells, or T cells provided the cDNA or gDNA that made up the material.

The CDR3 is made up of 16 amino acids. With 3 bases removed from V and 5 bases from J, the gap between germline ends came to 22 bases. Germline V gene data show CDR1 as DFQATT and CDR2 as SNEGSKA (reference sequence). Authors' processing steps: Amplification from reference gene primers served as the basis for estimated nucleated cell counts. Sequenced by immunoSEQ multiplex PCR; TCRdb stores in-frame clones only, minus some. V, J and clone size are taken as reported in that table, and D and trimming were inferred from the DNA itself. The sample lists nearly 300,000 clones; about 91% were seen once. This receptor was obtained from a woman aged 25 to 39 who had recovered from COVID-19. The material sequenced was peripheral blood. This rearrangement joins TRBV20-1 to TRBJ1-2, with D perhaps matching TRBD1 (5 bases). The CDR3 region has the DNA TGCAGTGCTAGTGACAGAAATACACCCCCCCCTTATGGCTACACCTTC. Amino acids: CSASDRNTPPPYGYTF.